The clone carrying this T cell receptor beta chain was observed a few times. The data were taken from a study of post-analysis software for immune sequencing data. Carried by the TCR beta cDNA libraries were unique molecular identifiers. TCRdb re-called the PCR reads through MiXCR, storing one row per CDR3 protein. The data hold fewer than 850,000 distinct CDR3 sequences, with 30% observed a single time. Sample: blood. This receptor was identified in a girl between 10 and 17 years old with multiple sclerosis.

The CDR3 DNA sequence: TGTGCCAGCAGTGGCGACAGGGGCCCTCCCAATGAGCAGTTCTTC. Translated: CASSGDRGPPNEQFF. The J gene is TRBJ2-1, the V gene TRBV2, with 8 bases aligning to TRBD1. The J segment lost 6 bases and the V segment lost 4 bases, leaving 8 bases of the junction unmatched. The CDR3 consists of 15 residues. Germline V gene sequence: CDR1 SNHLY, CDR2 FYNNEI. Full variable domain (missing parts from reference TRBV2 and TRBJ2-1): EPEVTQTPSHQVTQMGQEVILRCVPISNHLYFYWYRQILGQKVEFLVSFYNNEISEKSEIFDDQFSVERPDGSNFTLKIRSTKLEDSAMYFCASSGDRGPPNEQFFGPGTRLTVL.